The TCR beta chain described here comes from a study of early T cells in non-severe SARS-CoV-2 infection. Study details: Alpha and beta chains were unpaired, from unsorted whole-blood bulk RNA.

Unique molecular identifiers were affixed to single, distinct cDNA molecules. TCRdb called the 5' RACE reads again in MiXCR, with one record for every CDR3 protein. The sample has around 82,000 distinct CDR3 sequences; approximately 12% are singletons. This clonotype was detected a few times. Its antigen is not known. Findings and caveats of the study: Missing private and CD4 specificities, VDJdb matching favored anti-spike CD8 responses.

This CDR3 has 15 amino acids. The germline V gene encodes CDR1 MNHNS and CDR2 SASEGT. With 6 bases removed from V and 3 bases from J, the gap between germline ends came to 18 bases. The gene calls are TRBV6-1 and TRBJ2-7; maybe TRBD2 (6 bases). This clonotype was sampled from an adult who was a healthcare worker with PCR-confirmed SARS-CoV-2 infection or an uninfected control (not recorded which). The sequenced material came from whole blood. The CDR3 sequence: CASSREGLTIYEQYF. CDR3 sequence (DNA): TGTGCCAGCAGCCGTGAGGGACTGACAATCTACGAGCAGTACTTC.